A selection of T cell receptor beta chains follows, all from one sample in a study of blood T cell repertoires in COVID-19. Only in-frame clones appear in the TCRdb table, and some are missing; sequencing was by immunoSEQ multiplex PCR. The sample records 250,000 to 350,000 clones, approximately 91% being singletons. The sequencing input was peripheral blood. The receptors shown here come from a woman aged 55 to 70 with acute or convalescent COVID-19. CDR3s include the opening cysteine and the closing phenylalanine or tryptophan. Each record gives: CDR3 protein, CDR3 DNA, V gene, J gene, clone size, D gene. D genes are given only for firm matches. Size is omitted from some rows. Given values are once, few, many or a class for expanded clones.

CDR3 protein: CASSLLGGAKDYGYTF
CDR3 DNA: TGTGCCAGCAGCTTACTAGGGGGGGCGAAAGACTATGGCTACACCTTC
V gene: TRBV7-2
J gene: TRBJ1-2
clone size: NA
D gene: NA

CDR3 protein: CASNQQGAAGEQFF
CDR3 DNA: TGTGCCAGCAACCAACAGGGGGCAGCAGGTGAGCAGTTCTTC
V gene: TRBV6-5
J gene: TRBJ2-1
clone size: NA
D gene: TRBD1

CDR3 protein: CASSSRTSGGTDTQYF
CDR3 DNA: TGTGCCAGCAGCTCAAGGACTAGCGGGGGAACAGATACGCAGTATTTT
V gene: TRBV13
J gene: TRBJ2-3
clone size: NA
D gene: TRBD2

CDR3 protein: CASSPLAETQYF
CDR3 DNA: TGTGCCAGCAGCCCCCTCGCGGAGACCCAGTACTTC
V gene: TRBV28
J gene: TRBJ2-5
clone size: NA
D gene: NA

CDR3 protein: CASSLNPGGDYEQYF
CDR3 DNA: TGTGCCAGCAGCTTAAATCCGGGGGGGGACTACGAGCAGTACTTC
V gene: TRBV7-2
J gene: TRBJ2-7
clone size: once
D gene: TRBD2

CDR3 protein: CASSPGRGQFF
CDR3 DNA: TGTGCCAGCAGTCCAGGTAGGGGGCAGTTCTTC
V gene: TRBV6-5
J gene: TRBJ2-1
clone size: NA
D gene: NA

CDR3 protein: CARRTSGTYNEQFF
CDR3 DNA: TGTGCCAGGAGAACTAGCGGTACCTACAATGAGCAGTTCTTC
V gene: TRBV2
J gene: TRBJ2-1
clone size: NA
D gene: TRBD2

CDR3 protein: CASSLGGFGEQYF
CDR3 DNA: TGTGCCAGCAGTTTAGGAGGGTTTGGCGAGCAGTACTTC
V gene: TRBV27
J gene: TRBJ2-7
clone size: NA
D gene: NA

CDR3 protein: CASSLGRGTPEAFF
CDR3 DNA: TGCGCCAGCAGCTTGGGTCGTGGGACTCCTGAAGCTTTCTTT
V gene: TRBV5-1
J gene: TRBJ1-1
clone size: NA
D gene: NA

CDR3 protein: CATSSQMNTEAFF
CDR3 DNA: TGTGCCACCAGCAGCCAAATGAACACTGAAGCTTTCTTT
V gene: TRBV15
J gene: TRBJ1-1
clone size: NA
D gene: NA

CDR3 protein: CASSRLQGSSNQPQHF
CDR3 DNA: TGTGCCAGCAGCCGACTCCAGGGCTCGAGCAATCAGCCCCAGCATTTT
V gene: TRBV2
J gene: TRBJ1-5
clone size: NA
D gene: NA

CDR3 protein: CASRAGHSASSTDTQYF
CDR3 DNA: TGTGCCAGCAGGGCAGGGCACTCCGCATCTAGCACAGATACGCAGTATTTT
V gene: TRBV2
J gene: TRBJ2-3
clone size: NA
D gene: NA